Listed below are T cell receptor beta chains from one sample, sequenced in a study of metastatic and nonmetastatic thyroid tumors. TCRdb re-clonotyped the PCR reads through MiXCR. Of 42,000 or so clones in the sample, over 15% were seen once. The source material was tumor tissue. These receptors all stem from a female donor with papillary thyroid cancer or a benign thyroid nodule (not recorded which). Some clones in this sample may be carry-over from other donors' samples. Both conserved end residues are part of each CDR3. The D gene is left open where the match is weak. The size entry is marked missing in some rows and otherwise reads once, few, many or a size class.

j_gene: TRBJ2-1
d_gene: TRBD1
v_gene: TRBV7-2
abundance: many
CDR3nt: TGTGCCAGCAGCCTTGACAGGGGGACCTACAATGAGCAGTTCTTC
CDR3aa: CASSLDRGTYNEQFF

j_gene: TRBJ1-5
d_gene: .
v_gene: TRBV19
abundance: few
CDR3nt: TGTGTCAGTAGTAGGTCGGTCAATCAGCCCCAGCATTTT
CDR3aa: CVSSRSVNQPQHF

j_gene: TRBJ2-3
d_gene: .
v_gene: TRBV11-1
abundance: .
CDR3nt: TGTGCCAGCAGTTCACAACGCCACTCCGGGACTGGAAACACAGATAAGCAGTATTTT
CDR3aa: CASSSQRHSGTGNTDKQYF

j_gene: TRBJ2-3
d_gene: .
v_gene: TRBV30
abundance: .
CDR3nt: TGTGCCTGGAGTCCAGGGACTCGTATGGCGCCGGCTGTAGATACGCAGTATTTT
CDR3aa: CAWSPGTRMAPAVDTQYF

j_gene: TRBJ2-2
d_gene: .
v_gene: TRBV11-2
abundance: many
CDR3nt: TGTGCCACCGTTCTCGGGGACTCCACCGGGGAGCTGTTTTTT
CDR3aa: CATVLGDSTGELFF

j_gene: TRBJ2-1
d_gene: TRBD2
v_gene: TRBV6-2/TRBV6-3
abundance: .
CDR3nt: TGTGCCAGCAGCACGACCGGACTAGCGGGGGGTTGGCTCTACTACAATGAGCAGTTCTTC
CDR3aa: CASSTTGLAGGWLYYNEQFF

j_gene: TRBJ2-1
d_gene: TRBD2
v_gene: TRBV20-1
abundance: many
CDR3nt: TGCAGTGCCATACTAGCGGGTCTAGACAATGAGCAGTTCTTC
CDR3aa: CSAILAGLDNEQFF

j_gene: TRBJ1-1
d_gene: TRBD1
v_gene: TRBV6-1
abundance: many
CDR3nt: TGTGCCAGCAGTCCGGTTCAAGACAGGGGGAACACTGAAGCTTTCTTT
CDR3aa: CASSPVQDRGNTEAFF

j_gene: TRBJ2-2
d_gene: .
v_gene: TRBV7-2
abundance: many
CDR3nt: TGTGCCAGCAGCTTATACGAAAACACCGGGGAGCTGTTTTTT
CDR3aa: CASSLYENTGELFF

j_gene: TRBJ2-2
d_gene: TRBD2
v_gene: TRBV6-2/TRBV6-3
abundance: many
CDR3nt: TGTGCCAGCACCAGCGGGGGGAAGGGTACCGGGGAGCTGTTTTTT
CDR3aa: CASTSGGKGTGELFF

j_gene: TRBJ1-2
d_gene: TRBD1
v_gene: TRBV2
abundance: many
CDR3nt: TGTGCCAGCAGGGGGACAGGGGCTGGCTACACCTTC
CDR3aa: CASRGTGAGYTF

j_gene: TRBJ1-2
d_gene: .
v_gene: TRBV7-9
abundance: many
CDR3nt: TGTGCCAGCAGCTTAGGACCTAACTATGGCTACACCTTC
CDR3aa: CASSLGPNYGYTF

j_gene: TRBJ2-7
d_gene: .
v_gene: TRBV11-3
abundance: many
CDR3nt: TGTGCCAGCAGCTTAGGGGTCGGCTACGAGCAGTACTTC
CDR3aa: CASSLGVGYEQYF

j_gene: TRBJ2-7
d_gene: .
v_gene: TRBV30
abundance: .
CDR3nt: TGTGCCTGGAGAAACCCAGTGGAGCGGGCCTCCTACGAGCAGTACTTC
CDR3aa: CAWRNPVERASYEQYF

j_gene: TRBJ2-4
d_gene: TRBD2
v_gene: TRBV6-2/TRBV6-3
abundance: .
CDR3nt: TGTGCCAGCGGTACCCCCGGGACTAGCGGGGGAGTAAACATTCAGTACTTC
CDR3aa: CASGTPGTSGGVNIQYF

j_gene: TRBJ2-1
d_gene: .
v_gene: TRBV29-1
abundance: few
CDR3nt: TGCAGCGTGGGTCGGGGCCCTCTGCAAGATGAGCAGTTCTTC
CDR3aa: CSVGRGPLQDEQFF

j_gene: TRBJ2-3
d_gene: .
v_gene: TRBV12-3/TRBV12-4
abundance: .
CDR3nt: TGTGCCAGCAGTACACTCCCTCAGTCCGGTGGTACGCAGTATTTT
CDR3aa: CASSTLPQSGGTQYF

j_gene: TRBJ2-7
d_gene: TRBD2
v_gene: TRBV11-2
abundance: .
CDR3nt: TGTGCCAGCAGCTTAGATCCCACTACTAGCGGGGGTCCCACCTACGAGCAGTACTTC
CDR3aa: CASSLDPTTSGGPTYEQYF

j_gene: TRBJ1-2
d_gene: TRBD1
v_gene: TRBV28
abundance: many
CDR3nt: TGTGCCAGCAGAACAGGGGGTCGGGGCTACACCTTC
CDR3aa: CASRTGGRGYTF

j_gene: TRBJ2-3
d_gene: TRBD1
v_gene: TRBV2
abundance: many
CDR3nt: TGTGCCAGCAGTACAGACAGGGGGCTTAACACAGATACGCAGTATTTT
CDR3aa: CASSTDRGLNTDTQYF

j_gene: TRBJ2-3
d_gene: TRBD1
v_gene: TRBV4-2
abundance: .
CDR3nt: TGTGCCAGCAGCCAAAACGAGGGACAGGGGGTTTTGGATACGCAGTATTTT
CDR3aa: CASSQNEGQGVLDTQYF

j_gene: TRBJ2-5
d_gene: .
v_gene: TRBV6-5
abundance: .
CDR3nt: TGTGCCAGCAGTTACTCTGTTACTGAGGGTCAGTACTTC
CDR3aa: CASSYSVTEGQYF

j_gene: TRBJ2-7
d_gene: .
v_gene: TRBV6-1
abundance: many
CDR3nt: TGTGCCAGCAGACACGGGGGGCTGACCTACGAGCAGTACTTC
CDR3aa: CASRHGGLTYEQYF

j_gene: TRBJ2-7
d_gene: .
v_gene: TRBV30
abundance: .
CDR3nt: TGTGCCTTCCAAGTTCCATCGCCCGACTCCTACGAGCAGTACTTC
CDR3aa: CAFQVPSPDSYEQYF

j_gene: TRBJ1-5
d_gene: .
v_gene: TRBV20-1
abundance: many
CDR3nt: TGCAGTGCTACCCCAGAGCACGGTAGCAATCAGCCCCAGCATTTT
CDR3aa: CSATPEHGSNQPQHF

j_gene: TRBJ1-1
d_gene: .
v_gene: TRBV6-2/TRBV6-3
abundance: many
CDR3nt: TGTGCCAGCAGCCCAGTGGTGGTCACTGAAGCTTTCTTT
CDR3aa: CASSPVVVTEAFF

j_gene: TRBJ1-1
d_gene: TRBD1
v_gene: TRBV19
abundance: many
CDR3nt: TGTGCCAGTAGACAACAGGGGGCTGGGAACACTGAAGCTTTCTTT
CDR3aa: CASRQQGAGNTEAFF

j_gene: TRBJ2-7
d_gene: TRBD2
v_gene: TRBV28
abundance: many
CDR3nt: TGTGCCAGCAGTTTACCCTCGTCGGGACTAGCGGGAGCCCAGCACGAGCAGTACTTC
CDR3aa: CASSLPSSGLAGAQHEQYF

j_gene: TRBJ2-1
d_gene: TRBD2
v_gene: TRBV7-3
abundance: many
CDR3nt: TGTGCCAGCAGCTTAACTAGACTAGCGGGAGGCAATGAGCAGTTCTTC
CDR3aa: CASSLTRLAGGNEQFF

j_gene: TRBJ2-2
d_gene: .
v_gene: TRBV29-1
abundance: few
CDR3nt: TGCAGCGCCGAACACGGGGATCTGTTTTTT
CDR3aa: CSAEHGDLFF

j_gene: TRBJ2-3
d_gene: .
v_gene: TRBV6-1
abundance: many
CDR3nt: TGTGCCAGCAGGAAGACTTCGCTCACAGATACGCAGTATTTT
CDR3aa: CASRKTSLTDTQYF

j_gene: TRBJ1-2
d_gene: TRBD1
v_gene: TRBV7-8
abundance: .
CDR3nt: TGTGCCAGCAGCGTCGGACAGGACTATGGCTACACCTTC
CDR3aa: CASSVGQDYGYTF

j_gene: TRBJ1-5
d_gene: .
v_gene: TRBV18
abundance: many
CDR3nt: TGTGCCAGCTCACCACCGGGGGCCCAGCCCCAGCATTTT
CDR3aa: CASSPPGAQPQHF

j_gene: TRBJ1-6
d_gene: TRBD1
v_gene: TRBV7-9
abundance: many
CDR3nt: TGTGCCAGCAGACCCGGACAGGGGGATAATTCACCCCTCCACTTT
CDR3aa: CASRPGQGDNSPLHF

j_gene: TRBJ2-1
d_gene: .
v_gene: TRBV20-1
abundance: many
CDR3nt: TGCAGTGCTATGGGACTGGACTACCGGGCTAAAAATGAGCAGTTCTTC
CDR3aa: CSAMGLDYRAKNEQFF

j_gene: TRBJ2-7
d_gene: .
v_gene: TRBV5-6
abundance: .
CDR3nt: TGTGCCAGCAGCTTAGGATACTCGTACTACGAGCAGTACTTC
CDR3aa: CASSLGYSYYEQYF

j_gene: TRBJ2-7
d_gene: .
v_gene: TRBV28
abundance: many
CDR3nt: TGTGCCAGCAGTATCGAAGGGCCCTACGAGCAGTACTTC
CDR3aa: CASSIEGPYEQYF

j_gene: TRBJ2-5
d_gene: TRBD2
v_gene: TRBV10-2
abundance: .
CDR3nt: TGCGCCAGCAGACAGGGACTAGCGGGGGGTCCCCAAGAGACCCAGTACTTC
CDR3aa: CASRQGLAGGPQETQYF

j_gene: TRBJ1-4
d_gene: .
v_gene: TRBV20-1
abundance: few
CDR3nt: TGCAGTGCTAGAGATAGCCGGGACAATAATAATGAAAAACTGTTTTTT
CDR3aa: CSARDSRDNNNEKLFF

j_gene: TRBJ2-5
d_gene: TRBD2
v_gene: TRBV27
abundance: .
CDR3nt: TGTGCCAGCAGTATTATAGCGGGATTAGGAGAGACCCAGTACTTC
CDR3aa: CASSIIAGLGETQYF

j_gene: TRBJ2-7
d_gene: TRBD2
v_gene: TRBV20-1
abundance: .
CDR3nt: TGCAGTGCTAGGACTAGCGGGAGGGGGACGTACGAGCAGTACTTC
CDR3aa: CSARTSGRGTYEQYF

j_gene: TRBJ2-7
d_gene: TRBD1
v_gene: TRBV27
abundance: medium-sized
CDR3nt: TGTGCCAGCAGTTCGAAACAGGGGAGCTCCTACGAGCAGTACTTC
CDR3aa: CASSSKQGSSYEQYF

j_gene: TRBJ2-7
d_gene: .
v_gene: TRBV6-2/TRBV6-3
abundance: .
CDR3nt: TGTGCCAGCAGTTACAGGAGCTCCTACGAGCAGTACTTC
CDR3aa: CASSYRSSYEQYF

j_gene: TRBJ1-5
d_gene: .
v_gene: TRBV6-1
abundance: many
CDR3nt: TGTGCCAGCAGTGATTTTAGCAATCAGCCCCAGCATTTT
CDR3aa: CASSDFSNQPQHF

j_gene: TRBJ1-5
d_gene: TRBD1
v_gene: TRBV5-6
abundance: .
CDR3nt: TGTGCCAGTACCCCTCGCGGGACAGAAGGGGCGAGTAGCAATCAGCCCCAGCATTTT
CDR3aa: CASTPRGTEGASSNQPQHF

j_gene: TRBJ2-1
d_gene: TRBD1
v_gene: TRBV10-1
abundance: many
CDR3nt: TGCGCCAGCAGAGAAGGGACAGGGTCTGGTGAGCAGTTCTTC
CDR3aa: CASREGTGSGEQFF

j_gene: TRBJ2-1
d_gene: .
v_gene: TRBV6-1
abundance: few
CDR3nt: TGTGCCAGCTTCACCGGGGGAAAGGGGTACAATGATCAGTTCTTC
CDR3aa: CASFTGGKGYNDQFF

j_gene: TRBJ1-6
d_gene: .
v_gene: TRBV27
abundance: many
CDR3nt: TGTGCCAGCAGTTCGTCCGGGACATTTTATTGGAATTCACCCCTCCACTTT
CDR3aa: CASSSSGTFYWNSPLHF

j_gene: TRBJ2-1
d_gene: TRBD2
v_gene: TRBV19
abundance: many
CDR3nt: TGTGCCAGTAGTTGGGCGGGAGGGGGAAATGAGCAGTTCTTC
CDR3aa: CASSWAGGGNEQFF

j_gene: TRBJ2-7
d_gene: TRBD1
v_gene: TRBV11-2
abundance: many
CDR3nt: TGTGCCAGCAGCTTGTCCGGGACAGGTTTATTGTGGGAGCAGTACTTC
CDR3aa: CASSLSGTGLLWEQYF

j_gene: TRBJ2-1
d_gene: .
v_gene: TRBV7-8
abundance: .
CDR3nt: TGTGCCAGCAGCTTACGCGGAGCTACCTACAATGAGCAGTTCTTC
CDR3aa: CASSLRGATYNEQFF

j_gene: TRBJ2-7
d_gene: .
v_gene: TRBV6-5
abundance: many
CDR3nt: TGTGCCAGCAGTTACTCGGGGTACGACTACGAGCAGTACTTC
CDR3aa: CASSYSGYDYEQYF

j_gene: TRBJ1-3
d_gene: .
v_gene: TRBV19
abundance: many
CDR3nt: TGTGCCAGTAGCCACCAGAGCTCTGGAAACACCATATATTTT
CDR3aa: CASSHQSSGNTIYF

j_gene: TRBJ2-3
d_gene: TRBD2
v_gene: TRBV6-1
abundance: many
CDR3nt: TGTGCCAGCAGCCAGGGACTAGCGGAAGATACGCAGTATTTT
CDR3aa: CASSQGLAEDTQYF